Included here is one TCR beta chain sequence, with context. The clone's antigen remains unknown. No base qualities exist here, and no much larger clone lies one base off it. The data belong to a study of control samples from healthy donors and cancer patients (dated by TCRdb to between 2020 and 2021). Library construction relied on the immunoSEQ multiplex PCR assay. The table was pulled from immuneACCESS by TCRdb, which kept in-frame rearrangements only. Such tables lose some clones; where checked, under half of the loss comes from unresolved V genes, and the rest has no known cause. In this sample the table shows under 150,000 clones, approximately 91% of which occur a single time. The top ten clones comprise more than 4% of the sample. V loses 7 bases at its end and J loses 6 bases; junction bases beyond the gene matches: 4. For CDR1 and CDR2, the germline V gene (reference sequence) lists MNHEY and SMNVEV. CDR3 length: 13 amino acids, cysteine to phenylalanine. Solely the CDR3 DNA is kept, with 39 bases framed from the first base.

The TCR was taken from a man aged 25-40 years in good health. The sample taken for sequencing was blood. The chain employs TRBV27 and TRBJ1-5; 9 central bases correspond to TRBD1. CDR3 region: CASTETGGQPQHF. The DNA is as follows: TGTGCCAGCACCGAGACAGGGGGTCAGCCCCAGCATTTT.